Detailed here is one T cell receptor (beta chain). The antigen is undetermined. Other DNA sequences of this sample code for an identical CDR3. The CDR3 has 11 residues. The germline V gene encodes CDR1 GTSNPN and CDR2 SVGIG (reference sequence). V lost 1 base and J lost 8, with 8 bases in between. These data come from a study of shared clonotypes between healthy human individuals. General study findings and limits: Clonotype sharing among donors, it was expected, would be affected by sequencing depth. Represented diversity, genetic and exposure-history alike, was limited by few donors.

Produced via immunoSEQ multiplex PCR; TCRdb's table is partial and in-frame only. The sample records millions of clones, 90% to 95% being singletons. Sequenced input: naive CD4+ T cells sorted from blood. Indicated subset: CD45RA+ positively selected. The TCR was taken from a man between 18 and 35 years old in good health. The chain uses TRBV30 and TRBJ1-2; D remains ambiguous. CDR3: CAWSGGGGYTF. As DNA, the CDR3 is TGTGCCTGGAGTGGGGGAGGAGGCTACACCTTC.